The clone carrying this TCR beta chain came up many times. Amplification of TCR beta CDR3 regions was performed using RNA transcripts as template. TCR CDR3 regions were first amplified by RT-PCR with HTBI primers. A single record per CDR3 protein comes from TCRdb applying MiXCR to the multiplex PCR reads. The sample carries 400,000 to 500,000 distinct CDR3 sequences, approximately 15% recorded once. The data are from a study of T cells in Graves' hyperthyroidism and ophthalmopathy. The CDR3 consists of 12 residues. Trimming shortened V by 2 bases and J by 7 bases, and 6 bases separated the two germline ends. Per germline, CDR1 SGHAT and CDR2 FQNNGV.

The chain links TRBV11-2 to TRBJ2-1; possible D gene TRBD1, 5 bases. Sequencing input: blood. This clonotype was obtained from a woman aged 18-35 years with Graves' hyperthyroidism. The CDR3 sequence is CASSLRQNEQFF. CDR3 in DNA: TGTGCCAGCAGCTTACGACAGAATGAGCAGTTCTTC.